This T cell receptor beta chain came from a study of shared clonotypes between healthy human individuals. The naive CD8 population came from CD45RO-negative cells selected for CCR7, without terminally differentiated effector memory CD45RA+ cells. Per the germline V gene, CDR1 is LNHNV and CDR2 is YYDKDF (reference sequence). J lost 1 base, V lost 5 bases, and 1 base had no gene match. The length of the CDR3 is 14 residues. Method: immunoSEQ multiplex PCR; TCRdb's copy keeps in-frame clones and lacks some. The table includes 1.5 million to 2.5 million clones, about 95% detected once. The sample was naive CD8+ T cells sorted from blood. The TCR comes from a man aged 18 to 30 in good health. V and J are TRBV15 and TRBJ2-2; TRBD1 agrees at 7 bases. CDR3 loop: CATSQGVNTGELFF. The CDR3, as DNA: TGTGCCACCAGCCAGGGGGTGAACACCGGGGAGCTGTTTTTT.